This passage covers 23 T cell receptor beta chains from one sample sequenced in a study of human T cells and chemical hapten exposure. Time point noted: patch test 1, 2 weeks after DPC sensitization. Treatment given: therapeutic diphenylcyclopropenone sensitization with weekly scalp DPC. TCRdb reprocessed the RACE reads with MiXCR, giving one entry per CDR3 protein. The data show around 340,000 distinct CDR3 sequences, with around 7% seen just once and 7.5% to 8.5% held by the top ten. Material: whole blood, obtained in connection with sensitization to the hapten diphenylcyclopropenone (DPC). Every receptor here comes from a woman aged 18-30 years with alopecia areata. Some clones in this sample may be carry-over from other donors' samples.

This chain connects TRBV7-2 to TRBJ1-4, with 7 bases identical to TRBD1. Germline trimming cut 3 bases from V and 8 bases from J; bases unmatched to any gene: 6. Per the germline V gene, CDR1 is SGHTA and CDR2 is FQGNSA. The CDR3 runs 14 residues. CDR3 sequence: CASSLQGVGEKLFF. The CDR3 DNA reads TGTGCCAGCAGCTTGCAGGGGGTAGGGGAAAAACTGTTTTTT.

This chain joins TRBV7-9 and TRBJ2-3; tentatively, D is TRBD1 (6 bases). Trimming stripped 1 base from V and 1 base from J, with 9 bases between. Germline V gives CDR1 SEHNR, CDR2 FQNEAQ (reference sequence). The CDR3 is 15 amino acids. The DNA for the CDR3 is TGTGCCAGCAGCTTAGGGGGGCATCGCACAGATACGCAGTATTTT. Encoded protein: CASSLGGHRTDTQYF.

This clonotype occurred many times. The rearrangement links TRBV7-3 to TRBJ2-2, with a weak D call TRBD1 (6 bases). Between the trimmed V and J ends, which lost 0 bases and 1 base, there was a span of 12 bases. Germline V gene sequence: CDR1 SGHTA, CDR2 FQGTGA. This CDR3 region has 17 residues. The CDR3 DNA reads TGTGCCAGCAGCTTAACGTTAGGGGGATTGAACACCGGGGAGCTGTTTTTT. As protein: CASSLTLGGLNTGELFF. Supplemented by reference TRBV7-3 and TRBJ2-2, the full variable domain reads GAGVSQTPSNKVTEKGKYVELRCDPISGHTALYWYRQSLGQGPEFLIYFQGTGAADDSGLPNDRFFAVRPEGSVSTLKIQRTERGDSAVYLCASSLTLGGLNTGELFFGEGSRLTVL.

The table lists this clonotype with many counts. The chain employs TRBV7-9 and TRBJ2-5; perhaps TRBD2 as D (5 bases). The germline CDR1 and CDR2 sequences are SEHNR and FQNEAQ (reference sequence). The CDR3 totals 13 residues. Trimming took 4 bases from V and 7 from J, leaving 13 bases between them. Here the CDR3 DNA reads TGTGCCAGCAGCTCCCTTAACAGCGGGACCCAGTACTTC. Protein sequence: CASSSLNSGTQYF.

This clonotype was counted at least ten times. This chain connects TRBV27 to TRBJ2-7, with D maybe TRBD2 (7 bases). This CDR3 is 11 amino acids long. In germline, CDR1 is MNHEY, CDR2 SMNVEV (reference sequence). V dropped 2 bases and J dropped 12 bases, with 11 bases sitting between them. For the CDR3, the DNA is TGTGCCAGCAGTTTAGGGGGGGACACGTACTTC. Translating gives CASSLGGDTYF.

This clonotype came up a few times. The rearrangement links TRBV20-1 to TRBJ1-5; D might be TRBD1 (5 bases). The CDR3 spans 13 residues. Germline CDR1 and CDR2: DFQATT and SNEGSKA (reference sequence). V was pared by 1 base and J by 3 bases, with 7 bases between. CDR3 region: CSARVDTNQPQHF. The DNA of the CDR3 is TGCAGTGCTAGAGTGGACACCAATCAGCCCCAGCATTTT.

The chain carries TRBV6-5 and TRBJ1-2; no reliable D call. V was clipped by 0 bases and J by 4 bases, with 9 bases between them. Germline-derived CDR1 and CDR2 are MNHEY and SVGAGI. The length of the CDR3 is 14 residues. CDR3 in amino acids: CASSYSHSSYGYTF. The CDR3 DNA follows: TGTGCCAGCAGTTACTCGCACTCTTCCTATGGCTACACCTTC.

This clonotype has ten or more counts. The CDR3 loop is CATSRGRPKSYEQYF. CDR3 sequence (DNA): TGTGCCACCAGCAGAGGACGGCCAAAATCCTACGAGCAGTACTTC. This chain connects TRBV15 to TRBJ2-7; the D is unclear. In germline, CDR1 is LNHNV, CDR2 YYDKDF (reference sequence). Trimming took off 1 base at V and 1 base at J, with 11 bases between the two ends. CDR3 length equals 15 residues.

This clonotype showed up many times. The gene calls are TRBV29-1 and TRBJ2-3; D remains unclear. Germline CDR1 reads SQVTM; CDR2 reads ANQGSEA. CDR3 size: 12 residues. The V gene lost 7 bases and the J gene lost 0 bases, with 8 bases spanning the gap. In DNA, the CDR3 is TGCAGCGCGGACGTGAGCACAGATACGCAGTATTTT. Translation: CSADVSTDTQYF.

In this sample, this clonotype turned up many times. The chain couples TRBV7-2 to TRBJ2-1; 7 nucleotides match TRBD2. V shed 1 base and J 0 bases; nucleotides not matched to a gene: 6. This CDR3 spans 17 amino acids. Germline V gives CDR1 SGHTA, CDR2 FQGNSA. CDR3 nucleotide sequence: TGTGCCAGCAGCTTAGGTGGCGGGGGAAGCTCCTACAATGAGCAGTTCTTC. It yields the protein CASSLGGGGSSYNEQFF.

This sequence joins TRBV12-3 or TRBV12-4 and TRBJ1-6, with a weak D call TRBD1 (6 bases). The CDR3 is 13 residues long. V lost 5 bases and J lost 8, with 10 bases in between. The CDR3 reads CASSPDSYSPLHF. DNA for the CDR3: TGTGCCAGCAGTCCGGACAGCTATTCACCCCTCCACTTT.

A few counts support this clonotype. This chain joins TRBV5-1 and TRBJ1-5; tentative D call: TRBD1 (5 bases). This CDR3 has 15 residues. From germline, CDR1 is SGHRS and CDR2 YFSETQ. The germline V and J ends were trimmed by 0 bases and 0 bases, with 7 bases remaining between them. The chain's CDR3 is CASSLGGISNQPQHF. The CDR3 DNA reads as TGCGCCAGCAGCTTGGGGGGGATTAGCAATCAGCCCCAGCATTTT.

Only a few counts were recorded for this clonotype. The chain employs TRBV6-2 or TRBV6-3 and TRBJ2-5, with a weak D call TRBD2 (6 bases). CDR1 and CDR2 from the germline V gene are MNHEY and SVGEGT. The CDR3 covers 15 residues. V was shortened by 8 bases and J by 1 base, with 17 bases between the two germline ends. CDR3 in DNA: TGTGCCAGCGGCTCTCCTATAGCGGCCCAAGAGACCCAGTACTTC. Its protein is CASGSPIAAQETQYF.

This rearrangement joins TRBV11-3 to TRBJ2-1, with 7 bases fitting TRBD1. The germline CDR1 and CDR2 sequences are SGHNT and YENEEA. J gave up 10 bases and V 5 bases, and 2 bases lay outside the gene matches. This CDR3 comprises 11 residues. The DNA of the CDR3 is TGTGCCAGCAGCCCGGGACAGGAGCAGTTCTTC. It specifies CASSPGQEQFF.

This clonotype occurred many times. V is TRBV12-3 or TRBV12-4 and J is TRBJ2-3, with TRBD2 matching 8 bases. Unmatched junction bases numbered 13, after V lost 9 bases and J lost 2 bases. This CDR3 contains 16 residues. In nucleotides, the CDR3 is TGTGCCAGTACAAGAAGGGCGGGGGGCTCCACAGATACGCAGTATTTT. Its protein is CASTRRAGGSTDTQYF.

This clonotype was counted at least ten times. The chain uses TRBV7-9 and TRBJ2-1, with D perhaps being TRBD1 or TRBD2 (5 bases each). Germline V gene sequence: CDR1 SEHNR, CDR2 FQNEAQ (reference sequence). The CDR3 is 15 residues long. Trimming took 2 bases from V and 6 from J, leaving 14 bases between them. Here the CDR3 reads CASSLIGVGANEQFF. The CDR3 region has the DNA TGTGCCAGCAGCTTAATCGGGGTTGGGGCCAATGAGCAGTTCTTC.

This clonotype was seen ten or more times. The chain is built from TRBV5-1 and TRBJ2-1, with TRBD2 matching 9 bases. CDR1 and CDR2 from the germline V gene are SGHRS and YFSETQ. V shed 5 bases, J shed 4 bases, and the junction held 4 bases outside the gene matches. This CDR3 spans 14 amino acids. The CDR3 region has the DNA TGCGCCAGCAGGAGCGGGGGGAATTACAATGAGCAGTTCTTC. It translates to CASRSGGNYNEQFF.

This clonotype appeared a few times. This chain uses TRBV6-2 or TRBV6-3 with TRBJ1-3; D unresolved. Trimming removed 8 bases from V and 4 bases from J, with 12 bases in between. The CDR3 has 13 residues. In germline, CDR1 is MNHEY, CDR2 SVGEGT. The CDR3 loop reads CASRNTAGNTIYF. As DNA, the CDR3 is TGTGCCAGCCGAAACACCGCAGGAAACACCATATATTTT.

This clonotype occurred many times. This chain uses TRBV2 with TRBJ2-6, with no clear D. The CDR3 covers 17 residues. V was trimmed by 0 bases and J by 0 bases, leaving 9 bases between them. In germline, CDR1 is SNHLY, CDR2 FYNNEI. As DNA, the CDR3 is TGTGCCAGCAGTGAAGCGGGCGGCTACTCTGGGGCCAACGTCCTGACTTTC. Amino acids: CASSEAGGYSGANVLTF.

The chain has TRBV7-2 and TRBJ1-1; a weak D match, TRBD1 (5 bases). Germline V gene sequence: CDR1 SGHTA, CDR2 FQGNSA. Between the trimmed V and J ends, which lost 4 bases and 5 bases, there was a span of 8 bases. The CDR3 covers 12 residues. This CDR3 is CASSSHRTEAFF. The CDR3 DNA follows: TGTGCCAGCAGCTCACACAGGACTGAAGCTTTCTTT.

The gene calls are TRBV5-1 and TRBJ2-3, with unresolved D. CDR3 length equals 14 residues. Germline V gene data show CDR1 as SGHRS and CDR2 as YFSETQ. V lost 1 base to trimming and J lost 2 bases, with 8 bases between them. CDR3 coding DNA: TGCGCCAGCAGCTTGCTCCCGAACACAGATACGCAGTATTTT. It yields the protein CASSLLPNTDTQYF.

This clonotype has just a few counts. The chain is built from TRBV29-1 and TRBJ2-7; 8 bases are a match to TRBD2. CDR1 SQVTM and CDR2 ANQGSEA come from the germline V gene. V dropped 6 bases and J dropped 5; count of bases not matched to a gene: 3. CDR3 length: 11 residues. The DNA of the CDR3 is TGCAGCGTGACCGGGGGGGACGAGCAGTACTTC. Encoded protein: CSVTGGDEQYF.

The rearrangement links TRBV27 to TRBJ2-5; tentative D call: TRBD2 (5 bases). The CDR3 sequence is 15 residues long. V gave up 6 bases and J gave up 1 base, with 15 bases separating them. CDR1 is MNHEY and CDR2 is SMNVEV in the germline V gene (reference sequence). CDR3 residues: CASSRLPLLQETQYF. The CDR3 DNA reads as TGTGCCAGCAGCCGACTACCATTACTCCAAGAGACCCAGTACTTC.